The 23 T cell receptor beta chains listed next were all sequenced from one sample in a study of blood T cells in healthy people across ages. Next came a second PCR, run for about 7 to 12 cycles, which used a sample-barcoded 5' primer along with a J-beta primer mix. One entry per CDR3 protein, called by TCRdb with MiXCR from the 5' RACE reads. The repertoire has more than 1,400,000 distinct CDR3 sequences, 35% to 45% of them found once; the top ten carry 6.5% to 10%. Sequencing was performed on blood. All receptors come from a woman under 30 in good health.

The chain uses TRBV7-8 and TRBJ2-7; possible D gene TRBD1, 5 bases. The J call is doubtful: the DNA matches TRBJ2-5 better. This CDR3 has 15 residues. Germline assignment: CDR1 SGHVS and CDR2 FQNEAQ. The CDR3: CASTSGLQGQETQYF. The CDR3 DNA sequence: TGTGCCAGCACCTCCGGATTGCAGGGCCAAGAGACCCAGTACTTC.

This clonotype was seen more than once but under ten times. The CDR3 coding sequence is TGTGCCAGCAGCCAGGGGACACAGCTCTTACGCTCTGGGGCCAACGTCCTGACTTTC. Protein: CASSQGTQLLRSGANVLTF. The V call is TRBV14, the J call TRBJ2-6; TRBD1 is a possible D gene (6 bases). Germline V lookup: CDR1 SGHDN, CDR2 FVKESK. Between the trimmed V and J ends, which lost 3 bases and 0 bases, there was a span of 18 bases. This CDR3 is built from 19 residues.

This clonotype was seen more than once but under ten times. The chain employs TRBV21-1 and TRBJ2-1; no check of the table's D call, TRBD2, against the DNA was made. TRBV21-1 is a known pseudogene. This CDR3 is built from 16 residues. CDR3 amino acids: CASSKSCGRRDNEQFF. The CDR3 coding sequence is TGTGCCAGCAGCAAATCCTGCGGGAGAAGGGATAATGAGCAGTTCTTC.

The J gene is TRBJ1-1, the V gene TRBV3-1; 7 nucleotides align to TRBD1. V shed 3 bases, J shed 1 base, and the junction held 2 bases outside the gene matches. The CDR3 has 14 residues. The germline gives CDR1 LGHDT, CDR2 YNNKEL (reference sequence). The CDR3 sequence is CASSHWTGNTEAFF. The DNA for the CDR3 is TGTGCCAGCAGCCATTGGACAGGGAACACTGAAGCTTTCTTT. Combining the CDR3 with reference TRBV3-1 and TRBJ1-1 gives the whole variable domain DTAVSQTPKYLVTQMGNDKSIKCEQNLGHDTMYWYKQDSKKFLKIMFSYNNKELIINETVPNRFSPKSPDKAHLNLHINSLELGDSAVYFCASSHWTGNTEAFFGQGTRLTVV.

The chain joins TRBV10-3 to TRBJ2-1; D is perhaps TRBD2 (5 bases). The DNA end favors TRBJ2-7, so the J call may be wrong. The CDR3 contains 16 residues. CDR1 and CDR2 (germline): ENHRY, SYGVKD. CDR3 DNA: TGTGCCATCAGTGACGGTTCGGGGAGTGGGTTCAATGAGCAGTACTTC. This encodes CAISDGSGSGFNEQYF.

This clonotype was detected only a few times. The chain has TRBV5-1 and TRBJ2-1; D tentatively fits TRBD1 or TRBD2 (5 bases each). CDR1 and CDR2 from the germline V gene are SGHRS and YFSETQ. The CDR3 loop spans 15 amino acids. Trimming removed 4 bases from V and 8 bases from J, with 19 bases in between. The CDR3 sequence: CASSKTVGTVDEQFF. CDR3 coding DNA: TGCGCCAGCAGCAAGACTGTGGGGACGGTCGATGAGCAGTTCTTC.

Only a few counts were recorded for this clonotype. J is TRBJ2-5 and V is TRBV6-6; TRBD2 might be the D (6 bases). The germline gives CDR1 MNHNY, CDR2 SVGAGI (reference sequence). V lost 7 bases and J lost 1, with 16 bases in between. CDR3 length equals 15 residues. Here the CDR3 reads CASTYETGAQETQYF. The DNA of the CDR3 is TGTGCCAGCACCTACGAGACGGGAGCCCAAGAGACCCAGTACTTC.

The chain joins TRBV12-5 to TRBJ2-7; 11 bases match TRBD2. The CDR3 loop spans 17 amino acids. Germline lookup yields CDR1 LGHNT and CDR2 FRNRAP. The V segment lost 0 bases and the J segment 4 bases; nucleotides outside the gene matches: 8. The CDR3 region has the DNA TGTGCTAGTGGTTTGGTCACTAGCGGGAGTTCTTGGTACGAGCAGTACTTC. It translates to CASGLVTSGSSWYEQYF.

On this clonotype: Mismatch with germline at one junction end may stem from a read error. The chain recombines TRBV11-1 with TRBJ1-2; 7 nucleotides match TRBD1. This CDR3 region has 14 residues. Germline-derived CDR1 and CDR2 are SGHAT and FQDESV (reference sequence). CDR3 bases: TGTACCAGCAGCTTAGTGGGACAGAACTATGGCTACACCTTC. It yields the protein CTSSLVGQNYGYTF.

For this clonotype: The germline gene is not matched at one end of the junction; a read error may be the cause. The rearrangement joins TRBV6-6 to TRBJ2-3; D call uncertain. Looked up from germline, CDR1 is MNHNY and CDR2 is SVGAGI (reference sequence). There are 14 residues in the CDR3. The CDR3 is CASRYSPPPDTQYF. The CDR3 DNA reads as TGTGCCAGCAGATACTCGCCTCCCCCGGATACGCAGTATTTT.

There are a few counts of this clonotype. This chain joins TRBV5-1 and TRBJ2-3; 8 positions match TRBD2. CDR1 is SGHRS, CDR2 YFSETQ, per germline. The J segment lost 4 bases and the V segment lost 1 base, leaving 5 bases of the junction unmatched. This CDR3 region has 15 residues. The CDR3 DNA is TGCGCCAGCAGCTTGAGCGGGAGAATCGCAGATACGCAGTATTTT. Translating it yields CASSLSGRIADTQYF.

The chain is built from TRBV9 and TRBJ1-1; D ambiguous. V was clipped by 6 bases and J by 0 bases, with 12 bases between them. CDR1 is SGDLS and CDR2 is YYNGEE in the germline V gene. This CDR3 has 14 amino acids. The chain's CDR3 is CASTPPGVNTEAFF. CDR3 bases: TGTGCCAGCACTCCTCCCGGGGTGAACACTGAAGCTTTCTTT.

The chain uses TRBV12-3 or TRBV12-4 and TRBJ1-1, with D unresolved. The CDR3 loop spans 13 amino acids. V was pared by 1 base and J by 10 bases, with 13 bases between. CDR3 DNA: TGTGCCAGCAGTTTAGTTCTCGGGGAAGGAGCTTTCTTT. This sequence encodes CASSLVLGEGAFF.

This chain uses TRBV30 with TRBJ1-2; D unclear. Trimming shortened V by 4 bases and J by 1 base, and 10 bases separated the two germline ends. The germline V gene has CDR1 GTSNPN and CDR2 SVGIG (reference sequence). The CDR3 has 13 residues. The CDR3 loop reads CAWTSGGNYGYTF. The DNA for the CDR3 is TGTGCCTGGACCAGTGGCGGTAACTATGGCTACACCTTC.

The chain links TRBV12-3 or TRBV12-4 to TRBJ2-1; the D gene is possibly TRBD1 (5 bases). The CDR3 runs to 14 residues. Trimming shortened V by 3 bases and J by 5 bases, and 11 bases separated the two germline ends. CDR3 sequence reads: CASSFRVGDNEQFF. The CDR3 nucleotides are TGTGCCAGCAGTTTCAGGGTAGGAGACAATGAGCAGTTCTTC.

The V gene is TRBV12-3 or TRBV12-4, the J gene TRBJ2-5, with 10 bases identical to TRBD2. With 6 bases clipped from V and 5 bases from J, the junction kept 9 bases outside the gene matches. There are 15 residues in the CDR3. The CDR3 coding sequence is TGTGCCAGCAGCAGAAGCGGGAGGGCCCCGGAGACCCAGTACTTC. It yields the protein CASSRSGRAPETQYF.

The chain employs TRBV5-6 and TRBJ2-1; D gene unclear. This CDR3 comprises 15 residues. Per germline, CDR1 SGHDT and CDR2 YYEEEE. The V and J ends lost 6 bases and 4 bases respectively, with 17 bases between them. CDR3 coding DNA: TGTGCCAGCACCTCCCCGTTAAGGCCTTACAATGAGCAGTTCTTC. It encodes CASTSPLRPYNEQFF.

This clonotype was counted between two and nine times. The chain carries TRBV7-9 and TRBJ2-6, with D unclear. Looked up from germline, CDR1 is SEHNR and CDR2 is FQNEAQ (reference sequence). Deletions cut 4 bases from V and 0 bases from J, with 13 bases between. This CDR3 spans 17 amino acids. The DNA of the CDR3 is TGTGCCAGCAGCTCCTCTGACGGGTACTCTGGGGCCAACGTCCTGACTTTC. It codes for CASSSSDGYSGANVLTF.

This chain links TRBV27 with TRBJ2-3; a weak D match, TRBD2 (8 bases). Germline values: CDR1 MNHEY, CDR2 SMNVEV (reference sequence). There are 16 residues in the CDR3. Trimming left V 5 bases short and J 3 bases short, with 18 bases between. This CDR3 reads CASSDWDSGGTDTQYF. The CDR3 coding sequence is TGTGCCAGCAGTGATTGGGACAGCGGGGGTACAGATACGCAGTATTTT.

The table lists this clonotype with many counts. This chain connects TRBV10-3 to TRBJ2-3, with D possibly TRBD1 on 5 matching bases. CDR1 ENHRY and CDR2 SYGVKD come from the germline V gene. Trimming cost V 5 bases and J 3 bases, with 15 bases left between them. The CDR3 runs 15 residues. This CDR3 is CAISPLDIATDTQYF. CDR3 nucleotides: TGTGCCATCAGTCCCCTGGACATCGCGACAGATACGCAGTATTTT.

The rearrangement links TRBV30 to TRBJ2-3; D gene ambiguous. Germline CDR1 and CDR2: GTSNPN and SVGIG (reference sequence). There are 14 residues in the CDR3. The V end was cut by 2 bases, the J end by 7 bases, with 16 bases between. The CDR3 nucleotides read TGTGCCTGGAGTTCTAGGATAGACCCTTATACGCAGTATTTT. It yields the protein CAWSSRIDPYTQYF.

This clonotype has a handful of counts. The V gene is TRBV5-6, the J gene TRBJ2-5; a weak D match, TRBD1 (6 bases). With the DNA end fitting TRBJ2-7 better, the J assignment may be wrong. Germline V CDR1 and CDR2: SGHDT, YYEEEE. This CDR3 is 14 amino acids long. The CDR3 protein is CASSPRGLVSEQYF. The CDR3 nucleotides read TGTGCCAGCAGCCCCAGGGGCCTAGTGAGCGAGCAGTACTTC.

CDR3 coding DNA: TGTGCCAGCAGCGTAGTCTTACGGGAGGGGGGGTTCTTC. Its protein product is CASSVVLREGGFF. The chain uses TRBV7-2 and TRBJ2-1; TRBD2 agrees at 8 bases. The CDR3 runs 13 residues. Looked up from germline, CDR1 is SGHTA and CDR2 is FQGNSA. V was pared by 5 bases and J by 15 bases, with 12 bases of the junction left unmatched.